The 12 T cell receptor beta chains given below trace back to one sample, sequenced in a study of shared clonotypes between healthy human individuals. Some clones are missing from TCRdb's copy, which holds only in-frame ones; the method was immunoSEQ multiplex PCR. The table lists some 1 million clones, 60% to 80% of them singletons, with roughly 1.5% in the top ten. Source material: memory CD4+ T cells sorted from blood. Regarding subset: CD45RA-negative fraction. The receptors shown here come from a man between 18 and 29 years old in good health.

The gene calls are TRBV7-8 and TRBJ2-7; tentative D call: TRBD1 (6 bases). V lost 5 bases and J lost 1, with 12 bases in between. The germline V gene encodes CDR1 SGHVS and CDR2 FQNEAQ. This CDR3 has 14 residues. The CDR3 reads CASSIGTSSYEQYF. The CDR3 bases are TGTGCCAGCAGCATTGGGACATCGTCCTACGAGCAGTACTTC.

The CDR3 coding sequence is TGTGCCAGCAGACCTGGACAGGGTATGAACACTGAAGCTTTCTTT. This sequence encodes CASRPGQGMNTEAFF. The chain combines TRBV5-4 with TRBJ1-1, with 8 bases identical to TRBD1. Germline CDR1 reads SGHNT; CDR2 reads YYREEE (reference sequence). After removal of 5 bases from V and 0 bases from J, the junction contained 6 bases not matched to a gene. The CDR3 runs 15 residues.

This rearrangement joins TRBV7-9 to TRBJ2-3; 10 nucleotides align to TRBD2. Trimming took 3 bases from V and 4 from J; bases not matched to a gene: 4. Germline V lookup: CDR1 SEHNR, CDR2 FQNEAQ (reference sequence). This CDR3 contains 15 residues. The CDR3: CASSLLAGVADTQYF. In DNA, the CDR3 is TGTGCCAGCAGCTTGCTAGCGGGAGTAGCAGATACGCAGTATTTT.

V is TRBV7-6 and J is TRBJ1-3; the D is unclear. Germline CDR1 reads SGHVS; CDR2 reads FNYEAQ. This CDR3 has 16 amino acids. Trimming removed 1 base from V and 0 bases from J, with 10 bases in between. The CDR3, as DNA: TGTGCCAGCAGCTTAGGGGCAGGCGTCTCTGGAAACACCATATATTTT. Its protein product is CASSLGAGVSGNTIYF.

There are a few counts of this clone. This chain connects TRBV5-1 to TRBJ2-7; 7 nucleotides match TRBD1. Germline V gene sequence: CDR1 SGHRS, CDR2 YFSETQ. Losses at the gene ends were 4 bases for V and 5 bases for J; bases not matched to a gene: 9. The CDR3 length is 14 residues. DNA of the CDR3: TGCGCCAGCAGCCCGCAGACAGGGAACCACGAGCAGTACTTC. Its protein is CASSPQTGNHEQYF.

V usage is TRBV10-2 and J usage is TRBJ1-5; D unresolved. Deletions cut 6 bases from V and 0 bases from J, with 6 bases between. The germline CDR1 and CDR2 sequences are WSHSY and SAAADI. CDR3 length: 13 amino acids. DNA of the CDR3: TGCGCCAGCAGGGAGAATAGCAATCAGCCCCAGCATTTT. It specifies CASRENSNQPQHF.

The table lists this clone with a few counts. Other DNA sequences in the sample encode the same CDR3. This chain joins TRBV6-5 and TRBJ1-1, with a weak D call TRBD1 (5 bases). Per germline, CDR1 MNHEY and CDR2 SVGAGI. V shed 6 bases and J shed 1 base, with 6 bases lying between them. The CDR3 spans 12 residues. CDR3 DNA: TGTGCCAGCAGGAGGGGGAACACTGAAGCTTTCTTT. Its protein product is CASRRGNTEAFF.

This clone was detected once. The rearrangement links TRBV6-5 to TRBJ2-2; TRBD1 matches 8 bases. Germline values: CDR1 MNHEY, CDR2 SVGAGI. V was clipped by 4 bases and J by 5 bases; unmatched bases: 3. The CDR3 spans 14 residues. The CDR3 loop is CASSWQGATGELFF. The CDR3, as DNA: TGTGCCAGCAGTTGGCAGGGGGCGACCGGGGAGCTGTTTTTT.

The chain combines TRBV19 with TRBJ2-1; 13 bases fit TRBD2. This CDR3 has 19 amino acids. J gave up 2 bases and V 4 bases, and 11 bases lay outside the gene matches. CDR1 is LNHDA, CDR2 SQIVND, per germline (reference sequence). Written as DNA, the CDR3 is TGTGCCAGTAGTAGACGGACTAGCGGGAGTATTGATCCCTACAATGAGCAGTTCTTC. This codes for CASSRRTSGSIDPYNEQFF.

The chain combines TRBV6-5 with TRBJ1-1; the match to TRBD1 covers 8 bases. The CDR3 loop spans 11 amino acids. The trim removed 6 bases at V and 11 bases at J, leaving 5 bases unmatched. CDR1 and CDR2 (germline): MNHEY, SVGAGI. CDR3 coding DNA: TGTGCCAGCAGATTGGACAGGGATGCTTTCTTT. Its protein is CASRLDRDAFF.

The V gene is TRBV5-4, the J gene TRBJ1-2, with a possible D match to TRBD1 (5 bases). Looked up from germline, CDR1 is SGHNT and CDR2 is YYREEE (reference sequence). The CDR3 is made up of 15 amino acids. Deletions cut 4 bases from V and 3 bases from J, with 16 bases between. The CDR3 nucleotides are TGTGCCAGCAGCCCTCAAGGGGTCACTCACTATGGCTACACCTTC. Protein: CASSPQGVTHYGYTF.

Notes on this clone: The same CDR3 arises from other DNA sequences in this sample as well. The chain joins TRBV7-9 to TRBJ2-1, with 8 bases matching TRBD1. CDR3 size: 15 residues. V gave up 6 bases and J gave up 0 bases; unmatched junction bases: 4. CDR1 and CDR2 (germline): SEHNR, FQNEAQ (reference sequence). This chain's CDR3 is CASSRQGSSYNEQFF. In DNA, the CDR3 is TGTGCCAGCAGTCGACAGGGGAGCTCCTACAATGAGCAGTTCTTC.